The rows below give T cell receptor beta chains drawn from one sample of a study of blood T cell repertoires in COVID-19. Profiling relied on immunoSEQ multiplex PCR, and the TCRdb table lists in-frame clones only, not all of them. The table shows about 180,000 clones, with approximately 85% occurring only once. What was sequenced was PBMCs or T cells enriched from blood (not recorded which). These receptors all come from a man in his forties who had recovered from COVID-19. Both conserved end residues are part of each CDR3. Fields, in order: J gene, D gene, V gene, clone size, CDR3 DNA, CDR3 protein. A D gene is named only where the DNA matches it firmly. Expanded clones are given a class, and other clones once, few, many or no size at all.

j_gene: TRBJ1-1; d_gene: -; v_gene: TRBV9; abundance: -; CDR3nt: TGTGCCAGCAGCGTAGATTCCAATTCTGAAGCTTTCTTT; CDR3aa: CASSVDSNSEAFF
j_gene: TRBJ1-5; d_gene: -; v_gene: TRBV12-3/TRBV12-4; abundance: -; CDR3nt: TGTGCCAGCAGTTTAGGCGAGGCTCAGCCCCAGCATTTT; CDR3aa: CASSLGEAQPQHF
j_gene: TRBJ2-2; d_gene: TRBD1; v_gene: TRBV30; abundance: -; CDR3nt: TGTGCCTGGAGTACCGGGACAGTCGCCGGGGAGCTGTTTTTT; CDR3aa: CAWSTGTVAGELFF
j_gene: TRBJ2-7; d_gene: TRBD2; v_gene: TRBV13; abundance: -; CDR3nt: TGTGCCAGCCGCGCTAGCGGGGGTCCCTACGAGCAGTACTTC; CDR3aa: CASRASGGPYEQYF
j_gene: TRBJ1-2; d_gene: -; v_gene: TRBV18; abundance: -; CDR3nt: TGTGCCAGCTCACCCGGACTGCTCTATGGCTACACCTTC; CDR3aa: CASSPGLLYGYTF
j_gene: TRBJ1-2; d_gene: -; v_gene: TRBV11-2; abundance: -; CDR3nt: TGTGCCAGCAGCGTTAGCCAGGGCCCCTATGGCTACACCTTC; CDR3aa: CASSVSQGPYGYTF
j_gene: TRBJ2-3; d_gene: TRBD2; v_gene: TRBV6-1; abundance: -; CDR3nt: TGTGCCAGCAGTGAAGTGACTAGCGGGGGGAGAGATACGCAGTATTTT; CDR3aa: CASSEVTSGGRDTQYF
j_gene: TRBJ1-4; d_gene: TRBD1; v_gene: TRBV7-9; abundance: -; CDR3nt: TGTGCCAGCAGCTTAGTGGACAGAAACCAGGGGGAACTGTTTTTT; CDR3aa: CASSLVDRNQGELFF
j_gene: TRBJ1-2; d_gene: TRBD1; v_gene: TRBV5-4; abundance: few; CDR3nt: TGTGCCAGCAGCGACAGGGGCTATGGCTACACCTTC; CDR3aa: CASSDRGYGYTF
j_gene: TRBJ2-7; d_gene: TRBD2; v_gene: TRBV28; abundance: -; CDR3nt: TGTGCCAGCAGTCCTACTAGCGGGAGGTCCTACGAGCAGTACTTC; CDR3aa: CASSPTSGRSYEQYF
j_gene: TRBJ1-1; d_gene: TRBD1; v_gene: TRBV2; abundance: -; CDR3nt: TGTGCCAGCATATCGGAGGGGGCAAAAGGCGAAGTTAACACTGAAGCTTTCTTT; CDR3aa: CASISEGAKGEVNTEAFF
j_gene: TRBJ1-3; d_gene: -; v_gene: TRBV6-6; abundance: -; CDR3nt: TGTGCCAGCAGCGCCCTAACAGGCAGACTTGGAAACACCATATATTTT; CDR3aa: CASSALTGRLGNTIYF
j_gene: TRBJ2-3; d_gene: -; v_gene: TRBV24-1; abundance: -; CDR3nt: TGTGCCACCAGCCCGACGGCCTTTAGCGGCACAGATACGCAGTATTTT; CDR3aa: CATSPTAFSGTDTQYF
j_gene: TRBJ1-1; d_gene: -; v_gene: TRBV5-1; abundance: -; CDR3nt: TGCGCCAGCAACCCGGGGGGTGAGGTCACTGAAGCTTTCTTT; CDR3aa: CASNPGGEVTEAFF
j_gene: TRBJ1-2; d_gene: -; v_gene: TRBV9; abundance: -; CDR3nt: TGTGCCAGCAGCGTTGCGGACACTAACTATGGCTACACCTTC; CDR3aa: CASSVADTNYGYTF
j_gene: TRBJ2-2; d_gene: TRBD1; v_gene: TRBV27; abundance: few; CDR3nt: TGTGCCAGTTGGGGACAGGGTCCCACCGGGGAGCTGTTTTTT; CDR3aa: CASWGQGPTGELFF
j_gene: TRBJ2-4; d_gene: TRBD1; v_gene: TRBV5-4; abundance: once; CDR3nt: TGTGCCAGCAGCTCCGCCGGGACAGTTAAAAACATTCAGTACTTC; CDR3aa: CASSSAGTVKNIQYF
j_gene: TRBJ1-5; d_gene: -; v_gene: TRBV3-1/TRBV3-2; abundance: -; CDR3nt: TGTGCCAGCAGCCCCTGGGGACCGGGGGTCAATCAGCCCCAGCATTTT; CDR3aa: CASSPWGPGVNQPQHF
j_gene: TRBJ1-1; d_gene: -; v_gene: TRBV28; abundance: -; CDR3nt: TGTGCCAGCAGTCCACCCCGGCGGGCGACTGTATTCACTGAAGCTTTCTTT; CDR3aa: CASSPPRRATVFTEAFF
j_gene: TRBJ1-1; d_gene: -; v_gene: TRBV5-1; abundance: -; CDR3nt: TGCGCCAGCAGCCGAATCGGGGGGAGAGGGGAAGCTTTCTTT; CDR3aa: CASSRIGGRGEAFF
j_gene: TRBJ2-5; d_gene: TRBD1; v_gene: TRBV6-5; abundance: -; CDR3nt: TGTGCCAGCAGTTACACCAGACAGGGAAGAATAGAGACCCAGTACTTC; CDR3aa: CASSYTRQGRIETQYF
j_gene: TRBJ2-2; d_gene: -; v_gene: TRBV2; abundance: -; CDR3nt: TGTGCCCGCGGAGGGGGGGACAGGCTAACCGGGGAGCTGTTTTTT; CDR3aa: CARGGGDRLTGELFF
j_gene: TRBJ1-2; d_gene: TRBD1; v_gene: TRBV19; abundance: -; CDR3nt: TGTGCCAGTAGTTCTCGGGACAGGGGCTCTGGCTACACCTTC; CDR3aa: CASSSRDRGSGYTF
j_gene: TRBJ1-5; d_gene: -; v_gene: TRBV28; abundance: -; CDR3nt: TGTGCCAGCAGTTCCCCGACAGGCACCAATCAGCCCCAGCATTTT; CDR3aa: CASSSPTGTNQPQHF
j_gene: TRBJ1-5; d_gene: -; v_gene: TRBV25-1; abundance: -; CDR3nt: TGTGCCAGCAGTGAATTTGAGTTCCAGCCCCAGCATTTT; CDR3aa: CASSEFEFQPQHF
j_gene: TRBJ2-5; d_gene: -; v_gene: TRBV30; abundance: once; CDR3nt: TGTGCCTGGAGCCTCGACAGGTTGTCGGTGGCCCAGTACTTC; CDR3aa: CAWSLDRLSVAQYF
j_gene: TRBJ1-5; d_gene: TRBD1; v_gene: TRBV2; abundance: -; CDR3nt: TGTGCCAGCAAATTGACAGGGGTGGGACAGCCCCAGCATTTT; CDR3aa: CASKLTGVGQPQHF
j_gene: TRBJ2-7; d_gene: -; v_gene: TRBV12-5; abundance: -; CDR3nt: TGTGCTAGTGGTTTGGATCGCGTCGAGCAGTACTTC; CDR3aa: CASGLDRVEQYF
j_gene: TRBJ2-3; d_gene: -; v_gene: TRBV9; abundance: -; CDR3nt: TGTGCCAGCAGTTACAGGGTAGTGACAGATACGCAGTATTTT; CDR3aa: CASSYRVVTDTQYF
j_gene: TRBJ2-3; d_gene: TRBD2; v_gene: TRBV4-2; abundance: -; CDR3nt: TGTGCCAGCAGCCAAGCCCTCTCAGGACTAGCGGCTGACACAGATACGCAGTATTTT; CDR3aa: CASSQALSGLAADTDTQYF